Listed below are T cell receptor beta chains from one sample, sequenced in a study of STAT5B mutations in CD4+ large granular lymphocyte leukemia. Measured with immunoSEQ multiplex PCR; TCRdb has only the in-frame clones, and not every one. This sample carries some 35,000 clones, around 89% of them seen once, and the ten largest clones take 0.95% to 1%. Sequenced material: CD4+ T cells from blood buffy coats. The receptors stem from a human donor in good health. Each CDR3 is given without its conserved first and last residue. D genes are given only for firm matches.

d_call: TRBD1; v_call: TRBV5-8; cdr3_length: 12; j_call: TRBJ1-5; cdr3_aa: ASSLGDRAQPQH
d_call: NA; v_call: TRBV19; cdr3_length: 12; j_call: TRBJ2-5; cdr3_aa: ASSIGTGWETQY
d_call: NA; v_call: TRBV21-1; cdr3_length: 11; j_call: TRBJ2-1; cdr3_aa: ARPQGIGDEQF
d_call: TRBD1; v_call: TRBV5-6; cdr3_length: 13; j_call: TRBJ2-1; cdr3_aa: ASSWGDRGVNEQF
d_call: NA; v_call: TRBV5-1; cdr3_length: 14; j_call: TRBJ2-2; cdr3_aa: ASSPPGSVNTGELF
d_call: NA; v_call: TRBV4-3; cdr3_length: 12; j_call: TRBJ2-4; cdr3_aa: ASSQLGSKNIQY
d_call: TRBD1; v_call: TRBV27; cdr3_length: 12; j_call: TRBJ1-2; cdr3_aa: ASSERGDRVGYT
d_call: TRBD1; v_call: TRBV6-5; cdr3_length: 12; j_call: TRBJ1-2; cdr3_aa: ASSKDRGGYGYT
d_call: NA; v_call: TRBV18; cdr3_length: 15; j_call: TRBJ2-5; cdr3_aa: ASSPPVGVRSRETQY
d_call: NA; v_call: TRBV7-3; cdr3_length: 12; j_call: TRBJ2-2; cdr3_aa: ASSPRLSTGELF
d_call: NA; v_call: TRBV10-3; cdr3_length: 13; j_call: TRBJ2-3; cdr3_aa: AISVGGSSTDTQY
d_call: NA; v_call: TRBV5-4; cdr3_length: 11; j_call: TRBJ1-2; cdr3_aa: ASSLPRAYGYT
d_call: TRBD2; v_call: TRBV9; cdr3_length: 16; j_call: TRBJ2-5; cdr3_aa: ASSISGTGLPNQETQY
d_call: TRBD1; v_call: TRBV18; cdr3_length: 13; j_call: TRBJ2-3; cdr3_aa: ASSLTGGRTDTQY
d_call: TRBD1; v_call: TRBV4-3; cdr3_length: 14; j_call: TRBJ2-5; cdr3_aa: ASSQDLQGAKETQY
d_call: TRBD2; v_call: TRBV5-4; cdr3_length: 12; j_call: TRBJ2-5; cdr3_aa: ASSAALAGETQY
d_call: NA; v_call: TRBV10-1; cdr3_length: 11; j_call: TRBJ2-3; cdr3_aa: ASSGRKGDTQY
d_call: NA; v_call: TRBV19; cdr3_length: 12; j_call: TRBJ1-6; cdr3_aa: ASSIAGPGSPLH
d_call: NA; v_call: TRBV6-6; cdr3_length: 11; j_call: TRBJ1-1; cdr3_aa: ASQYRENTEAF
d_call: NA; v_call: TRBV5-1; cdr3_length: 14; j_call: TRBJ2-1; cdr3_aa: ASSYPPGRINNEQF
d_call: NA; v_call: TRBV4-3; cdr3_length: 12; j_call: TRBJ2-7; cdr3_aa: ASSQATSTYEQY
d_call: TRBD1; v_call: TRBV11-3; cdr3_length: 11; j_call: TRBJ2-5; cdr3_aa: ASSLRGRETQY
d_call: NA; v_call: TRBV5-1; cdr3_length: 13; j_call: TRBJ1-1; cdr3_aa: ASRATAGQNTEAF
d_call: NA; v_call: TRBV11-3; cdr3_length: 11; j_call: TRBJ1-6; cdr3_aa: ASSFRNNSPLH
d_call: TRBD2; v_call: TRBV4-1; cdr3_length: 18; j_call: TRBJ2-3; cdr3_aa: ASSQDGRAGGSGRTDTQY
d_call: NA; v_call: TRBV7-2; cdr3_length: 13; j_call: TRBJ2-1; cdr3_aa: ASTTQRIAGNEQF
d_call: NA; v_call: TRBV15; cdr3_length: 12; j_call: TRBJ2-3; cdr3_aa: ATSRGLGPDTQY
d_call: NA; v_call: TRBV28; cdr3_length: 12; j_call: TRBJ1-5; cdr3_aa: ACLGTLVNQPQH
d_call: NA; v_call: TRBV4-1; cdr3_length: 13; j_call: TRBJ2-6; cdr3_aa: ASSFGGAGANVLT
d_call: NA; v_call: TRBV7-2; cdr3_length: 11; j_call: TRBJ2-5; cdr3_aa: ASSLWRGETQY
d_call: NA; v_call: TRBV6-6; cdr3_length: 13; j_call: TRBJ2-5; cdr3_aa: ASSYSSGTAGTQY
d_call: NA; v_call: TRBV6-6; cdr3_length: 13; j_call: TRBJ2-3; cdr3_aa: ASREQGVFTDTQY
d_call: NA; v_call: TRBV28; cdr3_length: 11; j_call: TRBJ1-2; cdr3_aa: ASSSNTGRGYT
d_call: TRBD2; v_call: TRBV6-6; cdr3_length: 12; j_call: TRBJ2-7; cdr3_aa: ASSGTSNSYEQY
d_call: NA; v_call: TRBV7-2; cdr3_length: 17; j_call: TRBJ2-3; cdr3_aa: ASSSSPLRGALHTDTQY
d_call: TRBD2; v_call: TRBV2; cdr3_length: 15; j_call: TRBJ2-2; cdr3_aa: ASSGLLAGGGTGELF
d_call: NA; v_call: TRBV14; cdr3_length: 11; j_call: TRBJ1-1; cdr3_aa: ASRRQMNTEAF
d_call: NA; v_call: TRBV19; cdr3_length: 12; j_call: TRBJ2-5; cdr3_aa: ASTRGPSEETQY
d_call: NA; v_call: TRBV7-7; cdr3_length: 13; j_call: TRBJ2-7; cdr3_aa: ASSLGAGLLYEQY
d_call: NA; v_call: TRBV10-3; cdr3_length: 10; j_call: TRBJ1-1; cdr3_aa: AVQGTNTEAF
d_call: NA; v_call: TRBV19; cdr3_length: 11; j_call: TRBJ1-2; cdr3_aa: ASSPRSFYGYT
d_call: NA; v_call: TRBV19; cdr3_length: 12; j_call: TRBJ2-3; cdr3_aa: ASSMLLAADTQY
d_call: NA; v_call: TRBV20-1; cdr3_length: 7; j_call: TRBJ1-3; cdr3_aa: RPRNTIY
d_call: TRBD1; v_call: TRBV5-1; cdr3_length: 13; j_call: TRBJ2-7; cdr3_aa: ASRLETGSTYEQY
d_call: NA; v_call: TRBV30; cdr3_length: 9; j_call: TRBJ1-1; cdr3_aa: AWSPSLKTF
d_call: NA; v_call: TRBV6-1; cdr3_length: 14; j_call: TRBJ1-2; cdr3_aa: ASSEFGAAGVGGYT
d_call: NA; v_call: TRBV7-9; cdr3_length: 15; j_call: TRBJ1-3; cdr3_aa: ASSSGRGASPGNTIY
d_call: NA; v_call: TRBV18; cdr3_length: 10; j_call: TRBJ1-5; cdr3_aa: ASSPGNQPQH
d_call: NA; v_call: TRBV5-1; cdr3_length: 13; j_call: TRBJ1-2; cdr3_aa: ASSFGELANYGYT
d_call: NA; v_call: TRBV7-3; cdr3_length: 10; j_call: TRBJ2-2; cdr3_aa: ASSLWTGELF
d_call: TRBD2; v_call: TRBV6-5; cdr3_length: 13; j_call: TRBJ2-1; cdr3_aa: ASFKPGLGWNEQF
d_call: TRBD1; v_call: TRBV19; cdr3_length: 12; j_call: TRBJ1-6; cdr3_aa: ASRTGWDNSPLH
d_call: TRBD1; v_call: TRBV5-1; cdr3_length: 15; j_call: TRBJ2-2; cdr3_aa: ASSLALTGGDTGELF
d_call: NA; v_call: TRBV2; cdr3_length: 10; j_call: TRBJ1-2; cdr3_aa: ASNDGYGGYT
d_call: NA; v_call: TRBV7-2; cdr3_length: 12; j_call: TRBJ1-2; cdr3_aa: ASNPYGATYGYT
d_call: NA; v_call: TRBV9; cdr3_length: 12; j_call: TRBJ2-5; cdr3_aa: ASSLSTGRETQY
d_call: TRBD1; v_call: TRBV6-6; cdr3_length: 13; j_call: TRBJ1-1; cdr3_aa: ASPLRQGQNTEAF
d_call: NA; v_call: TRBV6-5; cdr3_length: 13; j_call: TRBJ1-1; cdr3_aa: ASSYRGPTNTEAF
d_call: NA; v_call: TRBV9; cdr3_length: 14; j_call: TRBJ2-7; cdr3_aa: ASSTLPGTNPYEQY